This TCR beta chain was documented in a study of ipilimumab plus nivolumab after autologous stem cell transplantation (dated by TCRdb to 2020 to 2022). Regarding the study in general: Trial patients received a median of about five ipilimumab doses and eight or nine nivolumab doses. Roughly 35 patients made up the trial's intent-to-treat population. Patients with high-risk diffuse large B cell lymphoma, mature T cell lymphoma, or multiple myeloma undergoing autologous transplant were enrolled in the trial. Primary refractory and relapsed disease were included in the DLBCL cohort, with 18-month progression-free survival of about 86% and 27%, respectively. Overall study outcomes, separate from this receptor: The authors concluded that, as post-transplant consolidation, combined checkpoint inhibition appeared tolerable. According to the authors, a biologic rationale for studying the approach further came from T cell receptor repertoire, regulatory T cell phenotype and gut microbiota profiles.

From its cysteine to its phenylalanine, the CDR3 spans 15 amino acids. The CDR3 DNA has 45 bases and is translated from base 1. In the germline V gene, CDR1 corresponds to SGHRS and CDR2 to YFSETQ. Relative to germline, V is 4 bases shorter and J is 2 bases shorter, with 14 bases between their ends. Library method: the immunoSEQ multiplex PCR assay. In TCRdb, the immuneACCESS table is reduced to in-frame sequences with V and J assigned. These tables do not hold every clone; where another copy was compared, an unresolved V gene accounts for under half, and the others remain unexplained. Counted in this sample were fewer than 30,000 clones; just over 85% of them appeared once. The ten largest clonotypes hold 5.2% of the sample. Checkpoint therapy began 14 to 28 days after autologous transplant, with ipilimumab given at 1 mg/kg intravenously on day 1 of selected weeks. Nivolumab was administered at 3 mg/kg intravenously on day 1 of weeks 1, 4, 7, 10, and every two weeks through week 26. This Phase Ib clinical trial tested ipilimumab plus nivolumab, a combined checkpoint inhibition, as consolidation after autologous stem cell transplantation.

As regards this clone: The target of this receptor is not known. No much larger clonotype is one base removed from it; base qualities were not supplied.

The sequence is built from TRBV5-1 and TRBJ2-3, and TRBD2 may be the D gene, going by 7 matching bases. Sequences were derived from PBMCs, sampled in a trial of ipilimumab plus nivolumab as post-transplant consolidation. This receptor was identified in a male donor with diffuse large B-cell lymphoma. The nucleotide sequence reads TGCGCCAGCAGCATCGGGGGGCGGAACACAGATACGCAGTATTTT. It specifies CASSIGGRNTDTQYF.